In this sample, the clone carrying this T cell receptor beta chain turned up a few times. Healthy Caucasian individuals from Russia aged about 6 to 95 were enrolled as donors. The CDR3 is made up of 13 amino acids. The V gene lost 2 bases and the J gene lost 8 bases, with 11 bases spanning the gap. Germline lookup yields CDR1 SGHRS and CDR2 YFSETQ. These data originate in a study of blood T cells in healthy people across ages. With a J-beta primer mix and a sample-barcoded 5' primer, a second PCR ran roughly 6 to 11 cycles. A template-switch adaptor that had 12 random nucleotides put a tag on each cDNA molecule. In TCRdb, the 5' RACE reads were re-called with MiXCR into one record per CDR3 protein. The profile shows 800,000 to 950,000 distinct CDR3 sequences, 25% to 35% of them singletons. These data are also associated with another study on T cells of mothers and their children. Per that paper: Sequencing got over 8 million TCR beta CDR3 reads from each mother and a few million from each child.

The V gene is TRBV5-1, the J gene TRBJ1-5; possible D gene TRBD1, 5 bases. The source material was blood. The origin of this receptor is a woman aged 40 to 55 in good health. The CDR3 reads CASSLNLGEPQHF. The CDR3 nucleotides are TGCGCCAGCAGCTTAAATTTAGGGGAGCCCCAGCATTTT.